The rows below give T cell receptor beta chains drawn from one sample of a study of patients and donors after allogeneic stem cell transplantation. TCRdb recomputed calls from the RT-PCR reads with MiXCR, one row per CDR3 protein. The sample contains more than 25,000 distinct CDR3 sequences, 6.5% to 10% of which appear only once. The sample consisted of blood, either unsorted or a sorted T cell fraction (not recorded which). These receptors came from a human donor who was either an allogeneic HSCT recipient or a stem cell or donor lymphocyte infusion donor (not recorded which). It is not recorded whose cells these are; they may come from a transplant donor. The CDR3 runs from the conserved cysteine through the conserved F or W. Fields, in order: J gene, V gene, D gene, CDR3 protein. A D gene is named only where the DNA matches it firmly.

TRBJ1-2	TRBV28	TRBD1	CASNTGDYGYTF
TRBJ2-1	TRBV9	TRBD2	CASSVVAGGGHNEQFF
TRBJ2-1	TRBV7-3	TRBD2	CASSSGTSGNNEQFF
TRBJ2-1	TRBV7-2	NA	CASSLTTGTPDNEQFF
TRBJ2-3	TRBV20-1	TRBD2	CSGNSGGRGDTQYF
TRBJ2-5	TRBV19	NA	CASSIGRGPTIHF
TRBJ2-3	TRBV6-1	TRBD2	CASYLAGGQDTQYF
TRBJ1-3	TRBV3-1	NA	CASSTTGASGNTIYF
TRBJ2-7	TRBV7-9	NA	CASSLAFGFEQYF
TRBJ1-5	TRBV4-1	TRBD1	CASSLRQGDTQPQHF
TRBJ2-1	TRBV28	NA	CASSEAPAEEQFF
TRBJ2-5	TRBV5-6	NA	CASSQGVQETQYF
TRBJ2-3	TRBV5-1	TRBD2	CASSSSGTSADTQYF
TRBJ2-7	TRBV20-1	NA	CSASLGGSSYEQYF
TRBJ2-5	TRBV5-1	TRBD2	CASSLLTSGETQYF